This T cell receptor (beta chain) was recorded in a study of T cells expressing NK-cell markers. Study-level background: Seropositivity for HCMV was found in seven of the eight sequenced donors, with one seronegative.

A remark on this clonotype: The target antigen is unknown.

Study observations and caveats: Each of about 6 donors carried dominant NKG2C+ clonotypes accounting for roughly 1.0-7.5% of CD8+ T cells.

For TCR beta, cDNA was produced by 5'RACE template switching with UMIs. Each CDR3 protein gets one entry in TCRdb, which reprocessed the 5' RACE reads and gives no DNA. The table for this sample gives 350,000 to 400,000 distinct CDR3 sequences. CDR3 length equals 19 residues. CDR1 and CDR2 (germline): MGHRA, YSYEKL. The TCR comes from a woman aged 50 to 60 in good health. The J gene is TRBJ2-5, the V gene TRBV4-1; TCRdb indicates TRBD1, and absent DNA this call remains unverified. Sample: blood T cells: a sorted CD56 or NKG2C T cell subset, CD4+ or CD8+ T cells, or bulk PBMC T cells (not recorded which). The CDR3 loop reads CASSQTPTGTTGPQETQYF.